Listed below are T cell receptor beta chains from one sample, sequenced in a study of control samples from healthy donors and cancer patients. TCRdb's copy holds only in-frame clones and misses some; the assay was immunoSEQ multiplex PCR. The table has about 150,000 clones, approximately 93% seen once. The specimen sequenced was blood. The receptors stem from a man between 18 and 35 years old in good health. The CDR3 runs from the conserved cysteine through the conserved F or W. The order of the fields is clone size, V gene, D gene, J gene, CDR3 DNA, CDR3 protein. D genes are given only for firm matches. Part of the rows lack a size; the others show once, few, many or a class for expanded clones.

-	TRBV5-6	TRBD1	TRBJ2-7	TGTGCCAGCATCCGGACGACAGGGGCCACCTACGAGCAGTACTTC	CASIRTTGATYEQYF
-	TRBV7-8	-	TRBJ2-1	TGTGCCAGCAGCTTATTTGGGACACCCTCCTACAATGAGCAGTTCTTC	CASSLFGTPSYNEQFF
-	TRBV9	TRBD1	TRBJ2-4	TGTGCCAGCAGCGACCGGCAGGGGGCGAACATTCAGTACTTC	CASSDRQGANIQYF
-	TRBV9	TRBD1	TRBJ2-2	TGTGCCAGCAGCGAAACAGGGGTTTCCACCGGGGAGCTGTTTTTT	CASSETGVSTGELFF
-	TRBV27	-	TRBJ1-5	TGTGCCAGCAGTTTCAAGGGAGTTGGACAGCCCCAGCATTTT	CASSFKGVGQPQHF
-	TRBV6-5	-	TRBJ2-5	TGTGCCAGCACCACAGTCGTGGGGGAGACCCAGTACTTC	CASTTVVGETQYF
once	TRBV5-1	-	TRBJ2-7	TGCGCCAGCAGCGTAACCGGGACTTCACCCTACGAGCAGTACTTC	CASSVTGTSPYEQYF
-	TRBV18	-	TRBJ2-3	TGTGCCAGCTCACCAGAGCTCACTGCGCAGTATTTT	CASSPELTAQYF
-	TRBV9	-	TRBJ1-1	TGTGCCAGCAGCGTAGGGTATGACAACCCTGAAGCTTTCTTT	CASSVGYDNPEAFF
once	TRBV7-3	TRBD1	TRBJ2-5	TGTGCCAGCAGCGGAGGCGGGACAGGGAGTGAGACCCAGTACTTC	CASSGGGTGSETQYF
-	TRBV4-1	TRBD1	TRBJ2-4	TGCGCCAGCAGCCAAGTGGGGACAGGGGAAGTGGACATTCAGTACTTC	CASSQVGTGEVDIQYF
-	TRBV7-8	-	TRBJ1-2	TGTGCCAGCAGCTTCCCCATAGAAGGGACTAACTATGGCTACACCTTC	CASSFPIEGTNYGYTF
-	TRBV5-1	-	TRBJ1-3	TGCGCCAGCAGCTTGGGAAGTTCTTTCGAACCGGGAAACACCATATATTTT	CASSLGSSFEPGNTIYF
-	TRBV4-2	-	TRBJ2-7	TGTGCCAGCAGCCAAGGCCCTTCATCCTACGAGCAGTACTTC	CASSQGPSSYEQYF
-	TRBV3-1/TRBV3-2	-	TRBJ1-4	TGTGCCAGCAGCCACGGTCATCCGGGGGCAACCTTCGGTGAAAAACTGTTTTTT	CASSHGHPGATFGEKLFF
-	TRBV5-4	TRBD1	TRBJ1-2	TGTGCCAGCAGCTTTTTGCCCCTGACAGGGTACTATGGCTACACCTTC	CASSFLPLTGYYGYTF
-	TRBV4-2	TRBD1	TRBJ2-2	TGTGCCAGCAGCCAAGCCGCCGGGACAGCTCCCACCGGGGAGCTGTTTTTT	CASSQAAGTAPTGELFF
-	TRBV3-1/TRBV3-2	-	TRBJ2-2	TGTGCCAGCAGCCAAGATCTCCACCTGGAGCGACGTCCCACCGGGGAGCTGTTTTTT	CASSQDLHLERRPTGELFF
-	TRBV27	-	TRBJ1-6	TGTGCCAGCAGTTTCGGCCTGAATTCACCCCTCCACTTT	CASSFGLNSPLHF
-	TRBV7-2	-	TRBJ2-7	TGTGCCAGCAGCCCCAGGCCTTTTGATAACTACGAGCAGTACTTC	CASSPRPFDNYEQYF
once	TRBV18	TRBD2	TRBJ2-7	TGTGCCAGCTCACCCAAAGGGGGTAGCGGGAGCTACGAGCAGTACTTC	CASSPKGGSGSYEQYF
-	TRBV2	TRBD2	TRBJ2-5	TGTGCCAGCATTGGTCCGGGACTAGCGGGAGAAGAGACCCAGTACTTC	CASIGPGLAGEETQYF
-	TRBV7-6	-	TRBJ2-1	TGTGCCAGCAGCTTACAGGGTGGGAGCTCCTACAATGAGCAGTTCTTC	CASSLQGGSSYNEQFF
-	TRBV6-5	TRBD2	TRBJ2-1	TGTGCCAGCAGTTCCGGGACTACGTACAATGAGCAGTTCTTC	CASSSGTTYNEQFF
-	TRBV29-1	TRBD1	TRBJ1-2	TGCAGCGTTGAAGATGGGGACAGCTATGGCTACACCTTC	CSVEDGDSYGYTF
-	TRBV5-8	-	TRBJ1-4	TGTGCCAGCAGCCTCGGACAGCTACTTAATGAAAAACTGTTTTTT	CASSLGQLLNEKLFF
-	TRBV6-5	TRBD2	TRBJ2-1	TGTGCCAGCAGGATAGGACTAGCGGGAAACAATGAGCAGTTCTTC	CASRIGLAGNNEQFF
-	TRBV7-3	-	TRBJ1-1	TGTGCCAGCAGCTTTCAGGGCCTGAACACTGAAGCTTTCTTT	CASSFQGLNTEAFF